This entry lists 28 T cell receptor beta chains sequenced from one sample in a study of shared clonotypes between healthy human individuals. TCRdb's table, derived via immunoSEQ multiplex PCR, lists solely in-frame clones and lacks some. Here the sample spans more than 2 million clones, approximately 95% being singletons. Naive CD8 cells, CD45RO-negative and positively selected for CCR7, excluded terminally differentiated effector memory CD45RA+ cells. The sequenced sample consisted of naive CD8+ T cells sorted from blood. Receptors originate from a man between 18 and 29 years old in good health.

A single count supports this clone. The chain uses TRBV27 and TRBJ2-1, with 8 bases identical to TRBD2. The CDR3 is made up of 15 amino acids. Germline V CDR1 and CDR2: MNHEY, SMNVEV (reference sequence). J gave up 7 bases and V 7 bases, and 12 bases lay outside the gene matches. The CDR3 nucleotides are TGTGCCAGCACCCCGGGACTAGGGGTTGGGAATGAGCAGTTCTTC. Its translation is CASTPGLGVGNEQFF.

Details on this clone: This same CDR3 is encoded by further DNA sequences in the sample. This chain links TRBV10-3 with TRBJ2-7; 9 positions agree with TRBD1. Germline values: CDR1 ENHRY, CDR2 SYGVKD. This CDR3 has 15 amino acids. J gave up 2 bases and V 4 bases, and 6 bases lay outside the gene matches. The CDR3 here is CAISAPGQGTYEQYF. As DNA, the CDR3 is TGTGCCATCAGTGCACCGGGACAGGGAACCTACGAGCAGTACTTC.

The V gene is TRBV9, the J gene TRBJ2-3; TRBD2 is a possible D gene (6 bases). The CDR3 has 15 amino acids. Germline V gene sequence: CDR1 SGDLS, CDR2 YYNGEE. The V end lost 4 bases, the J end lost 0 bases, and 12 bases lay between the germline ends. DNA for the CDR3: TGTGCCAGCAGCTTTGCGGGGCCAAGCACAGATACGCAGTATTTT. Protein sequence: CASSFAGPSTDTQYF. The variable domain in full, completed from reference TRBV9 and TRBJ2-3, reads DSGVTQTPKHLITATGQRVTLRCSPRSGDLSVYWYQQSLDQGLQFLIQYYNGEERAKGNILERFSAQQFPDLHSELNLSSLELGDSALYFCASSFAGPSTDTQYFGPGTRLTVL.

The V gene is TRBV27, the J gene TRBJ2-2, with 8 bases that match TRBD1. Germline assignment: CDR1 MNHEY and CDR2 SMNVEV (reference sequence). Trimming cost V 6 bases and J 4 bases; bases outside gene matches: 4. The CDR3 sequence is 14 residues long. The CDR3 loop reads CASRATGGTGELFF. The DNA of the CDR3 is TGTGCCAGCAGGGCCACAGGGGGCACCGGGGAGCTGTTTTTT.

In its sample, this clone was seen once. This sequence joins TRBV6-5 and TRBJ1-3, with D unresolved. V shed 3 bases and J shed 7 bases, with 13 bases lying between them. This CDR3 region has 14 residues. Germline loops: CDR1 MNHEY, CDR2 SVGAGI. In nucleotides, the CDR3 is TGTGCCAGCAGTTATGGAGGCCCACCCAACACCATATATTTT. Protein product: CASSYGGPPNTIYF.

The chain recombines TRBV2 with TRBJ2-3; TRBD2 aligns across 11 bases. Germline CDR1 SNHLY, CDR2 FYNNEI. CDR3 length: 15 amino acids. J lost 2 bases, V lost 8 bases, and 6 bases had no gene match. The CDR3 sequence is CASLLLAGDTDTQYF. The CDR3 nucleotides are TGTGCCAGCCTCCTACTAGCGGGGGACACAGATACGCAGTATTTT.

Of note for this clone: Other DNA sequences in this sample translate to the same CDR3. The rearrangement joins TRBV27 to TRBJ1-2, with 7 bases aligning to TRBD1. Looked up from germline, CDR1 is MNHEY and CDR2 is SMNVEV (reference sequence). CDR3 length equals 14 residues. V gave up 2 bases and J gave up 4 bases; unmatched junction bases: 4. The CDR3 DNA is TGTGCCAGCAGTTTAACGGGGACAGTCTATGGCTACACCTTC. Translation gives CASSLTGTVYGYTF.

This CDR3 is CASSLMRWETQYF. The CDR3 DNA sequence: TGTGCCAGCAGCCTGATGAGGTGGGAGACCCAGTACTTC. This chain joins TRBV13 and TRBJ2-5; D remains unclear. V gave up 5 bases and J gave up 5 bases, with 12 bases separating them. CDR1 and CDR2 (germline): PRHDT, FYEKMQ (reference sequence). This CDR3 spans 13 amino acids.

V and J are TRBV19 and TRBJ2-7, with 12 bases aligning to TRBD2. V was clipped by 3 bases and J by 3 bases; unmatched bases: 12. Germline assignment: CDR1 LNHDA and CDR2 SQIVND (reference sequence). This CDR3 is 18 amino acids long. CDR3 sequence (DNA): TGTGCCAGTAGTATTGGGCTAGCGGGGGGGCCGGTTTACTACGAGCAGTACTTC. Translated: CASSIGLAGGPVYYEQYF.

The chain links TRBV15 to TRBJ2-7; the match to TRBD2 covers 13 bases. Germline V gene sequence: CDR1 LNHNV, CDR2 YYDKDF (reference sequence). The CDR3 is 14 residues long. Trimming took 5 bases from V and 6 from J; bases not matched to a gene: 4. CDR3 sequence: CATSGLAGAGEQYF. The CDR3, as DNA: TGTGCCACCAGCGGACTAGCGGGAGCGGGCGAGCAGTACTTC.

The CDR3 DNA is TGCGCCAGCAGCTTCGGACAGGGACGGACCGGGGAGCTGTTTTTT. It codes for CASSFGQGRTGELFF. V and J are TRBV5-1 and TRBJ2-2, with 8 positions matching TRBD1. Germline CDR1 is SGHRS and CDR2 is YFSETQ. V shed 2 bases, J shed 5 bases, and the junction held 5 bases outside the gene matches. The CDR3 covers 15 residues.

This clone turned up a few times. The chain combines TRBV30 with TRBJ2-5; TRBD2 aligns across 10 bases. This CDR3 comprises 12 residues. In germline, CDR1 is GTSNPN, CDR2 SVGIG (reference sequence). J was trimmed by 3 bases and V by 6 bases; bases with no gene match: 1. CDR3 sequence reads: CACTSGEETQYF. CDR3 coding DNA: TGTGCCTGCACTAGCGGGGAAGAGACCCAGTACTTC.

CDR3 nucleotides: TGCAGCGTCCTCGGACTAGCACAGGAATTCGAGACCCAGTACTTC. Protein: CSVLGLAQEFETQYF. V usage is TRBV29-1 and J usage is TRBJ2-5; 8 positions match TRBD2. The CDR3 sequence is 15 residues long. The trim removed 6 bases at V and 5 bases at J, leaving 14 bases unmatched. Germline V gene sequence: CDR1 SQVTM, CDR2 ANQGSEA.

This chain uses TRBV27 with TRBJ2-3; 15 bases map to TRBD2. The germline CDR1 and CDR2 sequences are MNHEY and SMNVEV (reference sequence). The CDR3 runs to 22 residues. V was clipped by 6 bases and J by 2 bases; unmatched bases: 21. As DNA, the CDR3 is TGTGCCAGCAGGACGGACGGACTAGCGGGAGGGCCTTACCATACCATCACAGATACGCAGTATTTT. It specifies CASRTDGLAGGPYHTITDTQYF.

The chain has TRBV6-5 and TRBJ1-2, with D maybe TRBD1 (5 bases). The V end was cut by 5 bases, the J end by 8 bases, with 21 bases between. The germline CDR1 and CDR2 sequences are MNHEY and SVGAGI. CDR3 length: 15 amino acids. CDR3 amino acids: CASSPGANRLGGYTF. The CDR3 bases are TGTGCCAGCAGTCCCGGGGCGAATCGCCTTGGGGGCTACACCTTC.

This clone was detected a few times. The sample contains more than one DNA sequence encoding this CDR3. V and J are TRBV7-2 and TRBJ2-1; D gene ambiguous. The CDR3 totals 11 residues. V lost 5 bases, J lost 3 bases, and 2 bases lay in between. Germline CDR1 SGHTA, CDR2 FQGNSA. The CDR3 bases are TGTGCCAGCAGCGACTACAATGAGCAGTTCTTC. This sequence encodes CASSDYNEQFF.

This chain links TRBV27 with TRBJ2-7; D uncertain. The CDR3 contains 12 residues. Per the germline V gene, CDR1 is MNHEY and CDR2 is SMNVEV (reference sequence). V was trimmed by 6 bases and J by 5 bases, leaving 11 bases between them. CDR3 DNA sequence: TGTGCCAGCAGCCCCGGAACCAACGAGCAGTACTTC. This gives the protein CASSPGTNEQYF.

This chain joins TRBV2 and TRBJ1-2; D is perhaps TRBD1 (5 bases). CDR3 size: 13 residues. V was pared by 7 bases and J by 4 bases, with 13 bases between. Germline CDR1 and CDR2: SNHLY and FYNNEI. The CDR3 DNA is TGTGCCAGCACCCGCCCAGGGTCCTATGGCTACACCTTC. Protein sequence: CASTRPGSYGYTF.

The CDR3 DNA follows: TGTGCCAGCAGCAGACGGCAGGGGGACTATGGAAACACCATATATTTT. Protein sequence: CASSRRQGDYGNTIYF. This rearrangement joins TRBV5-6 to TRBJ1-3; 7 bases match TRBD1. V lost 4 bases and J lost 3; bases outside the gene matches: 10. This CDR3 is built from 16 residues. From germline, CDR1 is SGHDT and CDR2 YYEEEE. The variable domain in full, with the rest retrieved from reference TRBV5-6 and TRBJ1-3, is DAGVTQSPTHLIKTRGQQVTLRCSPKSGHDTVSWYQQALGQGPQFIFQYYEEEERQRGNFPDRFSGHQFPNYSSELNVNALLLGDSALYLCASSRRQGDYGNTIYFGEGSWLTVV.

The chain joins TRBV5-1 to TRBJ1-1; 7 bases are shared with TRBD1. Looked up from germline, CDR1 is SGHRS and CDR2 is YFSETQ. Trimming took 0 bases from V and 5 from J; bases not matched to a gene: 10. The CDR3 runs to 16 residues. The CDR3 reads CASSLGSRTGTTEAFF. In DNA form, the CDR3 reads TGCGCCAGCAGCTTGGGGAGTAGGACAGGTACGACTGAAGCTTTCTTT.

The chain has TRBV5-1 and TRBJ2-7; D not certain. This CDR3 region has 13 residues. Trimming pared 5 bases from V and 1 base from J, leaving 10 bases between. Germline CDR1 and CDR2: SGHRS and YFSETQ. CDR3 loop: CASRASASYEQYF. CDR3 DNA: TGCGCCAGCAGGGCCAGCGCTTCCTACGAGCAGTACTTC.

The CDR3: CSAEESYEQYF. CDR3 coding DNA: TGCAGTGCCGAGGAGTCGTACGAGCAGTACTTC. The V gene is TRBV20-1, the J gene TRBJ2-7; D ambiguous. The CDR3 covers 11 residues. V was clipped by 6 bases and J by 4 bases, with 10 bases between them. Per the germline V gene, CDR1 is DFQATT and CDR2 is SNEGSKA (reference sequence).

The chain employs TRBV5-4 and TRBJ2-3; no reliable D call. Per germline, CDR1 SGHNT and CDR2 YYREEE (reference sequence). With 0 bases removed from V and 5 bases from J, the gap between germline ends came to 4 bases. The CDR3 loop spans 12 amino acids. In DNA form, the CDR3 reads TGTGCCAGCAGCTTGGGCATAGATACGCAGTATTTT. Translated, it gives CASSLGIDTQYF.

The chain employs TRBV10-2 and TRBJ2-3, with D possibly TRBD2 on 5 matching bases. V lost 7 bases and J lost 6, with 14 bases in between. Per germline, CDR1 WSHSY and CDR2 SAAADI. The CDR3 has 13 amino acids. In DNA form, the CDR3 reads TGCGCCAGCATAAGGGAGCCGGAGGATACGCAGTATTTT. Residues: CASIREPEDTQYF.

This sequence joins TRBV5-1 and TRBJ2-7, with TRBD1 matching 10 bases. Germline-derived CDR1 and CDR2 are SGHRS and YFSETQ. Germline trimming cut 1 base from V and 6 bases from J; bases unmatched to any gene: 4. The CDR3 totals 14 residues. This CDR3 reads CASSLRGQGREQYF. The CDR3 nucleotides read TGCGCCAGCAGCTTGAGGGGACAGGGGCGCGAGCAGTACTTC.

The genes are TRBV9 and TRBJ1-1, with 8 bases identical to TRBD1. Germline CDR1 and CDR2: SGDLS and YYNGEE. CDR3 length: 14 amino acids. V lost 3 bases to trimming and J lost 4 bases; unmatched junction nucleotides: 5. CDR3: CASSAGGAGTEAFF. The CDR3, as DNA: TGTGCCAGCAGCGCAGGGGGCGCGGGCACTGAAGCTTTCTTT.

In DNA, the CDR3 is TGTGCCAGCAGCTTGGGACAGGGACTATCACCCCTCCACTTT. This codes for CASSLGQGLSPLHF. This rearrangement joins TRBV5-4 to TRBJ1-6, with TRBD1 identical over 7 bases. V shed 0 bases and J 10 bases; nucleotides not matched to a gene: 4. From germline, CDR1 is SGHNT and CDR2 YYREEE (reference sequence). This CDR3 region has 14 residues.

The CDR3 region has the DNA TGCAGCGTTCCTCCGTCTAACAATGAGCAGTTCTTC. This encodes CSVPPSNNEQFF. The chain uses TRBV29-1 and TRBJ2-1; no definite D call. The CDR3 totals 12 residues. Germline V lookup: CDR1 SQVTM, CDR2 ANQGSEA. Deletions cut 5 bases from V and 5 bases from J, with 10 bases between.